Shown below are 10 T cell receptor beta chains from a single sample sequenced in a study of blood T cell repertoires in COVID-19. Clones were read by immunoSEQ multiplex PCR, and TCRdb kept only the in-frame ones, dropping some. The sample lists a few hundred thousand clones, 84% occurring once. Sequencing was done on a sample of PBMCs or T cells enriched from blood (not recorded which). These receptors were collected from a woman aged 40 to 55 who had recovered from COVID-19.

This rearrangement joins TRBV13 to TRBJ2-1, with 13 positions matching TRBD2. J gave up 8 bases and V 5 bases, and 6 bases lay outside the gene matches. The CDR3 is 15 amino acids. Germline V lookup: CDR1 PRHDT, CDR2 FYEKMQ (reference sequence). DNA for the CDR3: TGTGCCAGCAGCACTGGGACTAGCGGGAAACATGAGCAGTTCTTC. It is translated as CASSTGTSGKHEQFF.

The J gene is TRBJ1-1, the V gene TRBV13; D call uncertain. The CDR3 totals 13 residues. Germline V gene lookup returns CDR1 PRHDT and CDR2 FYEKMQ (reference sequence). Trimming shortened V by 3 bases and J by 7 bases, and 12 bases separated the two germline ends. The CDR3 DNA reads TGTGCCAGCAGCTTCGGCCCCCGAGGTGAAGCTTTCTTT. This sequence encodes CASSFGPRGEAFF.

CDR3 nucleotide sequence: TGTGCCACCAGGCCTAACTTGGGACAGGGGGCACCCGAGACCCAGTACTTC. This translates into CATRPNLGQGAPETQYF. J is TRBJ2-5 and V is TRBV24-1; 12 positions agree with TRBD1. The J segment lost 5 bases and the V segment lost 7 bases, leaving 13 bases of the junction unmatched. The CDR3 covers 17 residues. From germline, CDR1 is KGHDR and CDR2 SFDVKD.

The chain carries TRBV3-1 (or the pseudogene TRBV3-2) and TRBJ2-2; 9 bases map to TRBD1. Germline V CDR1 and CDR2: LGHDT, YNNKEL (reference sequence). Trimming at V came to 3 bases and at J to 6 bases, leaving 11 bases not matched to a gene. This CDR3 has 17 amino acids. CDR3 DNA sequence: TGTGCCAGCAGCCAGGGGACCGGGACAGGGCTGTCCGGGGAGCTGTTTTTT. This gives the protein CASSQGTGTGLSGELFF.

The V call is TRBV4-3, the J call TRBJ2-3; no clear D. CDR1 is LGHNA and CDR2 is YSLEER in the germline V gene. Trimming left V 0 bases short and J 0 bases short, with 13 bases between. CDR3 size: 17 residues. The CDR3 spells CASSQDTGMTSTDTQYF. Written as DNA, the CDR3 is TGCGCCAGCAGCCAAGATACTGGCATGACTAGCACAGATACGCAGTATTTT.

In nucleotides, the CDR3 is TGTGCCAGCAGCCAAGATAACAATCCCAATTTTGAAGCTTTCTTT. Amino acid sequence: CASSQDNNPNFEAFF. This chain joins TRBV3-1 (or the pseudogene TRBV3-2) and TRBJ1-1; D remains ambiguous. Germline values: CDR1 LGHDT, CDR2 YNNKEL (reference sequence). V dropped 0 bases and J dropped 7 bases, with 15 bases sitting between them. This CDR3 has 15 amino acids.

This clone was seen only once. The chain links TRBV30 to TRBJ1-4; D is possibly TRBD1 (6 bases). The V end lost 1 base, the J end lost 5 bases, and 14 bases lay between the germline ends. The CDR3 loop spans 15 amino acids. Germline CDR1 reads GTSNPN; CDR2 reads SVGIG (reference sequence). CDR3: CAWSGGGQLNEKLFF. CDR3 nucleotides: TGTGCCTGGAGTGGAGGAGGACAGTTAAATGAAAAACTGTTTTTT.

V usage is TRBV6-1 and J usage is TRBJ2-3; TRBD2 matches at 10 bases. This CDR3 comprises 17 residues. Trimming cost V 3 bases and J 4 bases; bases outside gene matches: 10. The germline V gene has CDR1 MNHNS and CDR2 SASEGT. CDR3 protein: CASSEVRTSGGPDTQYF. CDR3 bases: TGTGCCAGCAGTGAGGTCCGGACTAGCGGCGGACCAGATACGCAGTATTTT.

CDR3 nucleotide sequence: TGTGCCAGCAGCACCGGACAGGGAGCGCCCCAGCATTTT. It codes for CASSTGQGAPQHF. The V and J genes are TRBV11-3 and TRBJ1-5, with 8 bases fitting TRBD1. Germline-derived CDR1 and CDR2 are SGHNT and YENEEA. V lost 5 bases, J lost 9 bases, and 6 bases stayed unmatched. This CDR3 contains 13 residues.

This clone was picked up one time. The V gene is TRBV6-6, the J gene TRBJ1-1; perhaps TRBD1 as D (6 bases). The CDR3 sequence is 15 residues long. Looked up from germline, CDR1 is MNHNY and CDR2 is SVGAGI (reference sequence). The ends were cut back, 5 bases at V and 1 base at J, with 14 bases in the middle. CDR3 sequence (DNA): TGTGCCAGCAGTGATATCGGACAGCAGAACACTGAAGCTTTCTTT. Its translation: CASSDIGQQNTEAFF.